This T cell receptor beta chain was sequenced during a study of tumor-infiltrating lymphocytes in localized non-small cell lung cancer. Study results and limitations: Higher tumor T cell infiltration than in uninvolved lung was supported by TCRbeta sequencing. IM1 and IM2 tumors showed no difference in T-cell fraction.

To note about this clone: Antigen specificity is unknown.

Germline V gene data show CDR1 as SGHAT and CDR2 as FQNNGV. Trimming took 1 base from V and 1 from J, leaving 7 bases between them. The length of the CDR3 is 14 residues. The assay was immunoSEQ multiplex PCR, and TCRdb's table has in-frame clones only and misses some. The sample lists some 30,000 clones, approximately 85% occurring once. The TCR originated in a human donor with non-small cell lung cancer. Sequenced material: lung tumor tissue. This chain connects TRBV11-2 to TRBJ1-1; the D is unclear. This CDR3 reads CASSLGPQNTEAFF. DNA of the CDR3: TGTGCCAGCAGCTTAGGCCCACAGAACACTGAAGCTTTCTTT.